A single sample gave rise to the 7 T cell receptor beta chains below, sequenced in a study of tumor-infiltrating lymphocytes in primary liver carcinoma. The study co-extracted DNA and RNA from about 21-30 mg of unsorted bulk tissue. The template, about 510 ng total RNA, yielded TCR beta cDNA made with a constant-region primer. Sequencing libraries for TCR beta derived from three nested multiplex PCR rounds that used slightly modified ARM-PCR. Investigators reported that the first two PCR rounds, at 10 cycles each, used TRBV1-TRBV30 forward primers with a C-beta reverse primer. TCRdb recomputed calls from the multiplex PCR reads with MiXCR, one row per CDR3 protein. The table lists about 120,000 distinct CDR3 sequences, around 70% of them singletons. Sequences were obtained from tumor-adjacent normal liver tissue. The receptors come from a woman aged 60 to 75 with primary liver carcinoma and hepatitis B virus infection.

Concerning this clonotype itself: One junction end does not reproduce the germline sequence, and a read error may be involved. V usage is TRBV4-2 and J usage is TRBJ2-3; 8 nucleotides match TRBD2. The CDR3 sequence is 14 residues long. The germline V gene encodes CDR1 LGHNA and CDR2 YNFKEQ. The CDR3 region has the DNA TGTGTCAGCAGCCAGGAGGAGCGGGAGGATACGCAGTATTTT. Its protein product is CVSSQEEREDTQYF.

A note on this clonotype: One junction end disagrees with the germline gene, perhaps due to a read error. The chain is built from TRBV6-5 and TRBJ1-2; D is unclear. The CDR3 length is 12 residues. Looked up from germline, CDR1 is MNHEY and CDR2 is SVGAGI. This CDR3 is CVSSYDLTRYTF. Written as DNA, the CDR3 is TGTGTCAGCAGTTACGACCTGACTCGCTACACTTTC.

The chain employs TRBV4-1 and TRBJ1-1; perhaps TRBD1 as D (5 bases). This CDR3 is built from 16 residues. The germline gives CDR1 MGHRA, CDR2 YSYEKL. The germline V and J ends were trimmed by 1 base and 3 bases, with 15 bases remaining between them. The CDR3 sequence is CASSQGPGSEYTEAFF. CDR3 sequence (DNA): TGCGCCAGCAGCCAAGGACCAGGGAGTGAGTACACTGAAGCTTTCTTT.

Comments on this clonotype: This may stem from a read error, because a much larger clone lies one nucleotide away. V usage is TRBV14 and J usage is TRBJ1-6, with D unclear. In germline, CDR1 is SGHDN, CDR2 FVKESK. The CDR3 runs to 14 residues. The chain's CDR3 is CASSQGPRLSPPHF. CDR3 DNA sequence: TGTGCCAGCAGCCAAGGTCCTCGGCTTTCACCCCCCCACTTT.

A note on this clonotype: The junction departs from germline at one end; a sequencing error may be responsible. V usage is TRBV5-4 and J usage is TRBJ2-3, with a possible D match to TRBD2 (8 bases). The germline V gene encodes CDR1 SGHNT and CDR2 YYREEE (reference sequence). The CDR3 is made up of 16 amino acids. CDR3 coding DNA: TGTGCCAGCAGCCTGAGCGGGAGTGGTGGGACAGATACGCAGTATTTC. It codes for CASSLSGSGGTDTQYF.

Comments on this clonotype: Given the absence of the conserved phenylalanine or tryptophan at the CDR3 end, a read error is likely. This chain links TRBV29-1 with TRBJ1-1; possible D gene TRBD1, 5 bases. This CDR3 is 12 amino acids long. Germline CDR1 SQVTM, CDR2 ANQGSEA. V was cut by 6 bases and J by 1 base, with 9 bases left in between. This CDR3 is CSVGARNTEAFY. CDR3 DNA sequence: TGCAGCGTCGGGGCACGGAACACTGAAGCTTTCTAT.

A note on this clonotype: This may arise from a read error, as a much more abundant clone is one base away. The chain combines TRBV5-1 with TRBJ2-7; no reliable D call. V lost 4 bases, J lost 7 bases, and 12 bases lay in between. The CDR3 has 12 amino acids. CDR1 SGHRS and CDR2 YFSETQ come from the germline V gene. CDR3 region: CASSVTVLEQYF. In DNA form, the CDR3 reads TGCGCCAGCAGCGTCACAGTGTTGGAGCAGTACTTC.